Listed below are T cell receptor beta chains from one sample, sequenced in a study of immune reconstitution after stem cell transplant in scleroderma. TCRdb ran MiXCR on the RT-PCR reads and lists one entry per CDR3 protein. This sample has roughly 4,800 distinct CDR3 sequences; 8.5% occur once, and the top ten carry about 4.2%. This specimen was acquired before or after autologous hematopoietic stem cell transplantation (not recorded which). These receptors were taken from a male donor with systemic sclerosis. The CDR3 runs from the conserved cysteine through the conserved F or W. Each record gives: CDR3 DNA, CDR3 protein, V gene, D gene, J gene, CDR3 length, clone size. A D gene is named only where the DNA matches it firmly. Some rows mark clone size as missing; the rest say once, few, many or name a class of expanded clone.

DNA: TGCGCCAGCAGCTTGGGGGGGCTGTCCTACAATGAGCAGTTCTTC
CDR3: CASSLGGLSYNEQFF
V: TRBV5-1
D: -
J: TRBJ2-1
length: 15
size: few

DNA: TGCAGTGCTCCCCTCGGACAGGCGGGCACAGATACGCAGTATTTT
CDR3: CSAPLGQAGTDTQYF
V: TRBV20-1
D: TRBD1
J: TRBJ2-3
length: 15
size: few

DNA: TGTGCCAGCAGTTTAAGAGGGGGCGGTCCTGGGGCCAACGTCCTGACTTTC
CDR3: CASSLRGGGPGANVLTF
V: TRBV27
D: TRBD1
J: TRBJ2-6
length: 17
size: medium-sized

DNA: TGTGCCAGCAGCATCGGGACAGCCTCCGGGGAGCTGTTTTTT
CDR3: CASSIGTASGELFF
V: TRBV7-6
D: TRBD1
J: TRBJ2-2
length: 14
size: few

DNA: TGTGCCAGCAGCAGAAGACACGGGGAAAAACTGTTTTTT
CDR3: CASSRRHGEKLFF
V: TRBV27
D: -
J: TRBJ1-4
length: 13
size: large

DNA: TGCAGCTTCCGACATTCCATAGTGGCTGAAGCTTTCTTT
CDR3: CSFRHSIVAEAFF
V: TRBV29-1
D: -
J: TRBJ1-1
length: 13
size: few

DNA: TGCGCCAGCAGCTCCCAGACTAGCGGGACAGATACGCAGTATTTT
CDR3: CASSSQTSGTDTQYF
V: TRBV5-1
D: TRBD2
J: TRBJ2-3
length: 15
size: -

DNA: TGTGCCAGTATAGAGACTAGCGGGGTAGGTGAGCAGTTCTTC
CDR3: CASIETSGVGEQFF
V: TRBV19
D: TRBD2
J: TRBJ2-1
length: 14
size: medium-sized

DNA: TGCAGTGCTAGAGGGACAGGGGGCAGTTACACTGAAGCTTTCTTT
CDR3: CSARGTGGSYTEAFF
V: TRBV20-1
D: TRBD1
J: TRBJ1-1
length: 15
size: medium-sized

DNA: TGTGCCAGCAGCTTCGGGGATGTAGAAGAGACCCAGTACTTC
CDR3: CASSFGDVEETQYF
V: TRBV11-2
D: -
J: TRBJ2-5
length: 14
size: few

DNA: TGTGCCAGCACCCAAGCGCGACTAAACAAATTGACTGAAGCTTTCTTT
CDR3: CASTQARLNKLTEAFF
V: TRBV11-3
D: -
J: TRBJ1-1
length: 16
size: large

DNA: TGTGCCAGCAGTTGGACCTGGGCAGGGACTCAGCCCCAGCATTTT
CDR3: CASSWTWAGTQPQHF
V: TRBV28
D: -
J: TRBJ1-5
length: 15
size: few

DNA: TGTGCCAGCAGCCCACAGGGGAAGACGTCCGCAGCGGGGAACACTGAAGCTTTCTTT
CDR3: CASSPQGKTSAAGNTEAFF
V: TRBV13
D: TRBD1
J: TRBJ1-1
length: 19
size: few

DNA: TGCAGCGTTGAACGGAGGGGCTCCTACAATGAGCAGTTCTTC
CDR3: CSVERRGSYNEQFF
V: TRBV29-1
D: -
J: TRBJ2-1
length: 14
size: few

DNA: TGTGCCAGCAGCTTGGGTACTAACTACGAGCAGTACTTC
CDR3: CASSLGTNYEQYF
V: TRBV5-6
D: -
J: TRBJ2-7
length: 13
size: -

DNA: TGCAGTGCCACGACAGGGCCGGCGGTGGACACTGAAGCTTTCTTT
CDR3: CSATTGPAVDTEAFF
V: TRBV20-1
D: TRBD1
J: TRBJ1-1
length: 15
size: -

DNA: TGCAGCGTTGAAGGGGGCTCGGGCACTGAAGCTTTCTTT
CDR3: CSVEGGSGTEAFF
V: TRBV29-1
D: -
J: TRBJ1-1
length: 13
size: medium-sized

DNA: TGTGCCAGCAGTTTAGGCCAGGCCGCCTACGAGCAGTACTTC
CDR3: CASSLGQAAYEQYF
V: TRBV12-3/TRBV12-4
D: -
J: TRBJ2-7
length: 14
size: -

DNA: TGTGCCAGCAGTCCCATCGGACTAGCGGAAATTACCGGGGAGCTGTTTTTT
CDR3: CASSPIGLAEITGELFF
V: TRBV7-8
D: TRBD2
J: TRBJ2-2
length: 17
size: medium-sized

DNA: TGTGCCAGCAGCAACCGCACAGGGCCGAATGAAAAACTGTTTTTT
CDR3: CASSNRTGPNEKLFF
V: TRBV7-9
D: -
J: TRBJ1-4
length: 15
size: -